Presented here are 10 T cell receptor beta chains from one specimen sequenced in a study of vaccination and CD4 T cells after COVID-19. No antigen has been assigned to these receptors. The treatment denotes: approximately 9-day PBMC culture with coronavirus spike peptide pools or control peptides (ViraFEST assay). The Oncomine TCR Beta short-read assay sequenced DNA from cultured CD4+ T cells. MiXCR, applied by TCRdb to the PCR reads, yields one record per CDR3 protein. Here the sample spans 10,000 to 15,000 distinct CDR3 sequences, approximately 60% being singletons. The source material was CD4+ T cells from blood, cultured in vitro. All receptors derive from a human donor who had recovered from COVID-19.

The chain is built from TRBV27 and TRBJ2-5; the match to TRBD1 covers 8 bases. Germline loops: CDR1 MNHEY, CDR2 SMNVEV (reference sequence). The CDR3 totals 14 residues. The V and J ends lost 0 bases and 6 bases, in that order; junction bases with no gene match: 3. CDR3 DNA: TGTGCCAGCAGTTTATCCAGGGGGCGAAAGACCCAGTACTTC. This translates into CASSLSRGRKTQYF.

V usage is TRBV20-1 and J usage is TRBJ1-1; maybe TRBD1 (6 bases). This CDR3 has 10 amino acids. The V gene's germline CDR1 is DFQATT and CDR2 SNEGSKA (reference sequence). Trimming shortened V by 5 bases and J by 8 bases, and 9 bases separated the two germline ends. The CDR3 region has the DNA TGCAGTGCTTTCGGGGGCGAAGCTTTCTTT. Residues: CSAFGGEAFF.

This rearrangement joins TRBV7-2 to TRBJ1-2; D call uncertain. Between the trimmed V and J ends, which lost 1 base and 7 bases, there was a span of 16 bases. This CDR3 comprises 15 residues. Germline V gene data show CDR1 as SGHTA and CDR2 as FQGNSA. As DNA, the CDR3 is TGTGCCAGCAGCTTAGGCGGACCACTCTTCGGTGGCTACACCTTC. Translation gives CASSLGGPLFGGYTF. The complete variable domain, with remaining parts taken from reference TRBV7-2 and TRBJ1-2, reads GAGVSQSPSNKVTEKGKDVELRCDPISGHTALYWYRQSLGQGLEFLIYFQGNSAPDKSGLPSDRFSAERTGGSVSTLTIQRTQQEDSAVYLCASSLGGPLFGGYTFGSGTRLTVV.

CDR3 nucleotides: TGTGCCAGCAGCCCGGACCTGAATCAGCCCCAGCATTTT. This translates into CASSPDLNQPQHF. The chain recombines TRBV7-2 with TRBJ1-5, with no clear D. CDR1 is SGHTA and CDR2 is FQGNSA in the germline V gene. CDR3 size: 13 residues. Trimming took 5 bases from V and 4 from J, leaving 9 bases between them.

This sequence joins TRBV5-6 and TRBJ2-7; 12 bases match TRBD2. Trimming removed 4 bases from V and 2 bases from J; junction bases left unmatched: 10. Germline assignment: CDR1 SGHDT and CDR2 YYEEEE. This CDR3 contains 17 residues. The chain's CDR3 is CASSRLAGGKGTYEQYF. CDR3 sequence (DNA): TGTGCCAGCAGCCGGCTAGCGGGAGGGAAGGGGACCTACGAGCAGTACTTC. Looking up the rest from reference TRBV5-6 and TRBJ2-7 gives the full variable domain: DAGVTQSPTHLIKTRGQQVTLRCSPKSGHDTVSWYQQALGQGPQFIFQYYEEEERQRGNFPDRFSGHQFPNYSSELNVNALLLGDSALYLCASSRLAGGKGTYEQYFGPGTRLTVT.

CDR3 residues: CASSGGLGTGSYNEQFF. The CDR3 DNA reads as TGTGCCAGCAGCGGGGGTCTAGGGACAGGCTCCTACAATGAGCAGTTCTTC. The chain recombines TRBV7-9 with TRBJ2-1; 8 bases agree with TRBD1. The CDR3 is 17 amino acids. J was trimmed by 0 bases and V by 5 bases; bases with no gene match: 9. Germline V gene sequence: CDR1 SEHNR, CDR2 FQNEAQ (reference sequence).

This clonotype was observed a handful of times. This rearrangement joins TRBV5-4 to TRBJ2-4, with 10 bases lining up with TRBD1. The CDR3 runs 16 residues. Germline loops: CDR1 SGHNT, CDR2 YYREEE (reference sequence). The ends lost 4 bases at V and 8 bases at J; junction bases unmatched: 12. CDR3 nucleotide sequence: TGTGCCAGCAGCAAGATGGCGACAGGGGGCGCGTACATTCAGTACTTC. Amino acids: CASSKMATGGAYIQYF.

There are a few counts of this clonotype. The V and J genes are TRBV7-9 and TRBJ1-1, with 8 positions matching TRBD1. The CDR3 loop spans 12 amino acids. V shed 2 bases and J 11 bases; nucleotides not matched to a gene: 4. Germline V gives CDR1 SEHNR, CDR2 FQNEAQ (reference sequence). Here the CDR3 DNA reads TGTGCCAGCAGCTTACACAGGGGGGAGGCTTTCTTT. Translating it yields CASSLHRGEAFF.

The chain combines TRBV4-2 with TRBJ1-5; no clear D. Trimming pared 0 bases from V and 4 bases from J, leaving 16 bases between. Per the germline V gene, CDR1 is LGHNA and CDR2 is YNFKEQ. This CDR3 has 17 residues. Here the CDR3 reads CASSQDQSADSNQPQHF. CDR3 sequence (DNA): TGTGCCAGCAGCCAAGATCAAAGTGCAGATTCAAATCAGCCCCAGCATTTT.

V is TRBV24-1 and J is TRBJ2-1, with D perhaps being TRBD1 or TRBD2 (5 bases each). The CDR3 is 13 residues long. Looked up from germline, CDR1 is KGHDR and CDR2 is SFDVKD. The germline V and J ends were trimmed by 4 bases and 12 bases, with 15 bases remaining between them. For the CDR3, the DNA is TGTGCCACCAGTGACCGGACTCGTAGGGGGCAGTTCTTC. This translates into CATSDRTRRGQFF.